This TCR beta chain was observed in a study of human T cells and chemical hapten exposure. In the study overall: The study traced per-sample TCR yield variation mainly to small differences in pooled library volumes.

Trimming removed 4 bases at V and 5 bases at J, with 11 bases between. The germline V gene has CDR1 MNHNS and CDR2 SASEGT. This CDR3 spans 13 amino acids. This clonotype was detected only a few times. Its target is not known. Time point here: healthy volunteer bleed at 2 weeks. Someone pulled total RNA out of unfractionated whole blood. General study results and limits: The number of TCRs over 1 in 1000 frequency stayed unchanged after DPC.

Individual cDNA molecules (in the library) carried attached unique molecular identifiers. As processed by the authors: A per-sample median of about 95,000 TCRs was observed, with counts ranging from 23,224 to 690,600. Via MiXCR, TCRdb re-called the RACE reads, giving one row per CDR3 protein. TCRdb, not the authors, supplied the V and J calls. The table records around 130,000 distinct CDR3 sequences, roughly 9% of them present only once. The receptor was isolated from a male donor in good health. Some clones in this sample may be carry-over from other donors' samples. The sample was whole blood. The chain links TRBV6-1 to TRBJ1-1; no reliable D call. The CDR3 here is CASSAEGGTEAFF. CDR3 DNA sequence: TGTGCCAGCAGTGCAGAGGGAGGAACTGAAGCTTTCTTT.